Listed here are 25 T cell receptor beta chains from one sample, sequenced in a study of regulatory T cells in long-lasting Graves disease. In building TCR beta libraries, iRepertoire HTBI primers were used together with Arm-PCR of CDR3 regions. TCRdb ran MiXCR on the multiplex PCR reads and lists one entry per CDR3 protein. This sample carries roughly 500,000 distinct CDR3 sequences, roughly 14% of them seen once, and the ten largest clones take roughly a tenth. As to time point: newly diagnosed GD, antithyroid drugs for less than 3 months. PBMC-derived RNA was used for the TCR library. Separately, the same data were catalogued under a study of T cells in Graves' hyperthyroidism and ophthalmopathy.

The starting material was peripheral blood mononuclear cells (PBMCs), obtained at new diagnosis, from a patient treated with antithyroid drugs. The receptor source for this set is a man in his thirties or forties with Graves disease.

The table lists this clonotype with many counts. The chain is built from TRBV12-3 or TRBV12-4 and TRBJ1-6; D gene ambiguous. Trimming took off 2 bases at V and 7 bases at J, with 12 bases between the two ends. The CDR3 has 15 amino acids. The CDR3 DNA is TGTGCCAGCAGTTTACACACCCAGCACAATTCACCCCTCCACTTT. It specifies CASSLHTQHNSPLHF.

This clonotype has ten or more counts. The genes are TRBV10-3 and TRBJ2-3; TRBD2 aligns across 11 bases. V lost 4 bases to trimming and J lost 2 bases; unmatched junction nucleotides: 5. Germline CDR1 and CDR2: ENHRY and SYGVKD. This CDR3 is built from 16 residues. CDR3 sequence: CAISAKTSGDTDTQYF. The CDR3 DNA is TGTGCCATCAGTGCCAAGACTAGCGGGGACACAGATACGCAGTATTTT.

This sequence joins TRBV11-2 and TRBJ2-3; D is uncertain. Germline lookup yields CDR1 SGHAT and CDR2 FQNNGV. The CDR3 covers 15 residues. V was cut by 5 bases and J by 2 bases, with 14 bases left in between. Written as DNA, the CDR3 is TGTGCCAGCAGCGCGACCCGGGTCGTCACAGATACGCAGTATTTT. Translating it yields CASSATRVVTDTQYF.

This clonotype occurred many times. The V and J genes are TRBV20-1 and TRBJ2-5, with 9 nucleotides matching TRBD2. Looked up from germline, CDR1 is DFQATT and CDR2 is SNEGSKA (reference sequence). Trimming removed 1 base from V and 5 bases from J; junction bases left unmatched: 5. The CDR3 is 14 amino acids. The CDR3 spells CSARGQREAETQYF. DNA for the CDR3: TGCAGTGCTAGAGGGCAGCGGGAGGCGGAGACCCAGTACTTC.

Of note for this clonotype: This may be a read error, as it is one base from a much larger clone. V usage is TRBV6-2 or TRBV6-3 and J usage is TRBJ2-1, with 13 bases lining up with TRBD2. Per germline, CDR1 MNHEY and CDR2 SVGEGT. The CDR3 length is 18 residues. The V gene end was trimmed by 7 bases and the J gene end by 10 bases; junction bases not matched to a gene: 19. In DNA, the CDR3 is TGTGCCAGCACCACCCTCGGACTAGCGGGAGAAGGGTCGTACGAGCAGTTCTTC. Residues: CASTTLGLAGEGSYEQFF.

This clonotype was found a few times. CDR3 nucleotide sequence: TGTGCCAGTAGTCCCCGGGGGGGGACTAGCGGGAGATCGGGAGAGCAGTACTTC. Translation gives CASSPRGGTSGRSGEQYF. The chain joins TRBV19 to TRBJ2-7; 14 bases are shared with TRBD2. The CDR3 extends over 18 amino acids. V shed 5 bases and J 7 bases; nucleotides not matched to a gene: 16. Germline-derived CDR1 and CDR2 are LNHDA and SQIVND (reference sequence).

This clonotype was seen many times. The chain employs TRBV5-1 and TRBJ2-3; 9 bases agree with TRBD2. Per the germline V gene, CDR1 is SGHRS and CDR2 is YFSETQ. This CDR3 has 15 amino acids. V gave up 6 bases and J gave up 1 base; unmatched junction bases: 6. CDR3 sequence reads: CASILSGSRTDTQYF. The CDR3 DNA is TGCGCCAGCATCCTTAGCGGGAGCCGCACAGATACGCAGTATTTT.

This clonotype has a count of ten or more. The rearrangement joins TRBV12-5 to TRBJ1-1; TRBD1 is a possible D gene (5 bases). The CDR3 runs to 13 residues. Germline V gene lookup returns CDR1 LGHNT and CDR2 FRNRAP. V was shortened by 8 bases and J by 4 bases, with 14 bases between the two germline ends. CDR3 nucleotides: TGTGCTAGTCTTTGGCAGGGTGGCACTGAAGCTTTCTTT. As protein: CASLWQGGTEAFF.

Ten or more counts support this clonotype. The J gene is TRBJ2-7, the V gene TRBV20-1; 8 bases are a match to TRBD1. This CDR3 is built from 12 residues. V was pared by 6 bases and J by 3 bases, with 4 bases of the junction left unmatched. In germline, CDR1 is DFQATT, CDR2 SNEGSKA (reference sequence). The CDR3 region is CSADDRGYEQYF. The CDR3, as DNA: TGCAGTGCAGACGACAGGGGCTACGAGCAGTACTTC.

This clonotype has ten or more counts. The J gene is TRBJ2-2, the V gene TRBV29-1; D gene uncertain. The V and J ends lost 2 bases and 5 bases respectively, with 9 bases between them. Germline CDR1 is SQVTM and CDR2 is ANQGSEA. The CDR3 totals 13 residues. The CDR3 sequence is CSVERTRTGELFF. The CDR3 region has the DNA TGCAGCGTTGAACGGACGAGGACCGGGGAGCTGTTTTTT.

This clonotype has a count of ten or more. The rearrangement joins TRBV7-9 to TRBJ2-5; D call uncertain. Germline lookup yields CDR1 SEHNR and CDR2 FQNEAQ (reference sequence). There are 14 residues in the CDR3. V lost 5 bases and J lost 4, with 14 bases in between. The DNA for the CDR3 is TGTGCCAGCAGCCTGGTACTTCGCGGAGAGACCCAGTACTTC. It codes for CASSLVLRGETQYF.

Turning to this clonotype: The germline gene is not matched at one end of the junction; a read error may be the cause. The V gene is TRBV7-2, the J gene TRBJ2-1; 12 positions match TRBD2. This CDR3 is 20 amino acids long. The V gene's germline CDR1 is SGHTA and CDR2 FQGNSA. The CDR3 DNA reads as TGTGCTAGCAGCTTAGATAGGCCCCTAGCGGGAGGGCCAAGGACCAATGAGCAGTTCTTC. The encoded protein is CASSLDRPLAGGPRTNEQFF. Variable domain in full (rest from reference TRBV7-2 and TRBJ2-1): GAGVSQSPSNKVTEKGKDVELRCDPISGHTALYWYRQSLGQGLEFLIYFQGNSAPDKSGLPSDRFSAERTGGSVSTLTIQRTQQEDSAVYLCASSLDRPLAGGPRTNEQFFGPGTRLTVL.

This clonotype has just a few counts. The chain links TRBV5-1 to TRBJ2-1; D gene ambiguous. The germline V gene has CDR1 SGHRS and CDR2 YFSETQ. This CDR3 contains 18 residues. V lost 0 bases and J 6 bases, leaving 22 bases between the germline ends. CDR3 in amino acids: CASSLAAVAYWSGNEQFF. In nucleotides, the CDR3 is TGCGCCAGCAGCTTGGCTGCCGTGGCTTATTGGTCGGGCAATGAGCAGTTCTTC. Together with reference TRBV5-1 and TRBJ2-1, the CDR3 gives the full variable domain: KAGVTQTPRYLIKTRGQQVTLSCSPISGHRSVSWYQQTPGQGLQFLFEYFSETQRNKGNFPGRFSGRQFSNSRSEMNVSTLELGDSALYLCASSLAAVAYWSGNEQFFGPGTRLTVL.

This clonotype was picked up many times. The chain couples TRBV7-3 to TRBJ1-1; TRBD1 might be the D (5 bases). The CDR3 is 13 residues long. From germline, CDR1 is SGHTA and CDR2 FQGTGA. Trimming removed 11 bases from V and 4 bases from J, with 17 bases in between. Here the CDR3 DNA reads TGTGCCCAGTCCCGAGGGGTGGGCACTGAAGCTTTCTTT. Protein sequence: CAQSRGVGTEAFF.

Ten or more counts support this clonotype. The chain uses TRBV6-2 or TRBV6-3 and TRBJ2-7, with TRBD2 matching 10 bases. Germline CDR1 MNHEY, CDR2 SVGEGT. The CDR3 contains 15 residues. V was pared by 2 bases and J by 4 bases, with 5 bases of the junction left unmatched. CDR3 residues: CASSYAATSGYEQYF. Written as DNA, the CDR3 is TGTGCCAGCAGTTACGCGGCGACTAGCGGGTACGAGCAGTACTTC.

The chain has TRBV4-2 and TRBJ1-2, with D possibly TRBD1 on 5 matching bases. V lost 1 base to trimming and J lost 7 bases, with 16 bases between them. The CDR3 consists of 15 residues. Germline CDR1 and CDR2: LGHNA and YNFKEQ. CDR3 in DNA: TGTGCCAGCAGCCAAGGTATCGAAGGGGCTGGTGGCTACACCTTC. It is translated as CASSQGIEGAGGYTF.

This sequence joins TRBV29-1 and TRBJ2-7; no firm D call. CDR1 SQVTM and CDR2 ANQGSEA come from the germline V gene. Trimming stripped 8 bases from V and 6 bases from J, with 20 bases between. The CDR3 runs 13 residues. The CDR3 region is CSILSGRLGEQYF. DNA for the CDR3: TGCAGCATCCTTTCGGGCCGCCTCGGCGAGCAGTACTTC.

This clonotype was recorded at least ten times. The CDR3 coding sequence is TGTGCCAGCAGCCGTAGGACGATGGACGGTCAAGTGGGTCAGCCCCAGCATTTT. As protein: CASSRRTMDGQVGQPQHF. J is TRBJ1-5 and V is TRBV27; D is undetermined. The CDR3 consists of 18 residues. Per the germline V gene, CDR1 is MNHEY and CDR2 is SMNVEV (reference sequence). Trimming cost V 6 bases and J 6 bases, with 27 bases left between them.

This clonotype has a single count. V gene TRBV7-9 combines with J gene TRBJ1-2; no firm D call. The CDR3 spans 12 residues. Germline CDR1 is SEHNR and CDR2 is FQNEAQ (reference sequence). V was cut by 1 base and J by 7 bases, with 7 bases left in between. CDR3 nucleotide sequence: TGTGCCAGCAGCTTAGAGGAGAGTGGCTACACCTTC. This encodes CASSLEESGYTF. The whole variable domain, filled in from reference TRBV7-9 and TRBJ1-2, reads DTGVSQNPRHKITKRGQNVTFRCDPISEHNRLYWYRQTLGQGPEFLTYFQNEAQLEKSRLLSDRFSAERPKGSFSTLEIQRTEQGDSAMYLCASSLEESGYTFGSGTRLTVV.

This clonotype showed up many times. The chain links TRBV27 to TRBJ1-6; D is undetermined. CDR3 length: 13 residues. Germline loops: CDR1 MNHEY, CDR2 SMNVEV (reference sequence). V was pared by 3 bases and J by 4 bases, with 4 bases between. The CDR3 region is CASSFTYNSPLHF. The CDR3 DNA sequence: TGTGCCAGCAGTTTCACGTATAATTCACCCCTCCACTTT.

This clonotype was seen repeatedly, ten times or more. The chain employs TRBV29-1 and TRBJ2-5; TRBD2 aligns across 8 bases. Germline V gives CDR1 SQVTM, CDR2 ANQGSEA. V was pared by 1 base and J by 9 bases, with 10 bases of the junction left unmatched. There are 14 residues in the CDR3. CDR3 sequence (DNA): TGCAGCGTTGAAGCCCTACTAGCGGAGTCACCCCAGTACTTC. Its protein is CSVEALLAESPQYF.

The sample holds one count of this clonotype. The junction departs from the called germline gene at one end, perhaps through a read error. The chain is built from TRBV7-7 and TRBJ2-2, with a possible D match to TRBD2 (5 bases). The length of the CDR3 is 16 residues. Germline V gives CDR1 SSHAT, CDR2 FNYEAQ (reference sequence). CDR3 residues: CASSPKAAGGTGELFF. The CDR3 DNA is TGTGCTAGCAGCCCAAAGGCTGCTGGAGGCACCGGGGAGCTGTTTTTT.

The table lists this clonotype with many counts. This chain uses TRBV28 with TRBJ2-1; TRBD2 matches at 7 bases. The CDR3 has 15 amino acids. The germline CDR1 and CDR2 sequences are MDHEN and SYDVKM. V was clipped by 0 bases and J by 8 bases; unmatched bases: 7. The CDR3 here is CASSLWSGGRYEQFF. CDR3 nucleotide sequence: TGTGCCAGCAGTTTATGGAGCGGCGGGAGATATGAGCAGTTCTTC. Together with reference TRBV28 and TRBJ2-1, the CDR3 gives the full variable domain: DVKVTQSSRYLVKRTGEKVFLECVQDMDHENMFWYRQDPGLGLRLIYFSYDVKMKEKGDIPEGYSVSREKKERFSLILESASTNQTSMYLCASSLWSGGRYEQFFGPGTRLTVL.

In its sample, this clonotype was seen a few times. This rearrangement joins TRBV3-1 to TRBJ2-1; TRBD2 aligns across 16 bases. The germline V gene has CDR1 LGHDT and CDR2 YNNKEL (reference sequence). The CDR3 is made up of 20 amino acids. The V segment lost 1 base and the J segment 0 bases; nucleotides outside the gene matches: 6. Here the CDR3 reads CASSQVGLAGGPSSYNEQFF. DNA of the CDR3: TGTGCCAGCAGCCAAGTGGGACTAGCGGGAGGGCCGAGCTCCTACAATGAGCAGTTCTTC.

This clonotype was detected ten times or more. The V gene is TRBV29-1, the J gene TRBJ2-3, with TRBD1 matching over 9 bases. The length of the CDR3 is 18 residues. CDR1 and CDR2 (germline): SQVTM, ANQGSEA. With V trimmed by 2 bases and J by 2 bases, 14 bases remained unmatched. CDR3 in amino acids: CSVESPGQGHLPTDTQYF. The CDR3, as DNA: TGCAGCGTTGAATCTCCGGGACAGGGTCACTTGCCCACAGATACGCAGTATTTT.